Following are 18 T cell receptor beta chains from one sample sequenced in a study of breast tumors, draining lymph nodes, adjacent tissues. Breast cancer patients provided tissue from their axillary draining lymph nodes. Using its own MiXCR run on the multiplex PCR reads, TCRdb lists one record per CDR3 protein. The profile covers about 200,000 distinct CDR3 sequences, with around 35% appearing a single time and 3% to 4% taken by the ten largest. Sequencing was performed on axillary lymph node tissue. These receptors all come from a female donor with breast cancer. Some clones in this sample may be carry-over from other donors' samples.

The gene calls are TRBV24-1 and TRBJ2-3; 15 nucleotides line up with TRBD2. Trimming removed 4 bases from V and 1 base from J; junction bases left unmatched: 8. CDR3 size: 19 residues. Germline-derived CDR1 and CDR2 are KGHDR and SFDVKD. CDR3 sequence (DNA): TGTGCCACCAGTGACCCTGGACTAGCGGGAGGGCTGCGCACAGATACGCAGTATTTT. Translation: CATSDPGLAGGLRTDTQYF.

This clonotype was detected only a few times. This chain connects TRBV3-2 to TRBJ2-5; TRBD2, the D gene given by the table, was not confirmed from the DNA. TRBV3-2 is reported as a pseudogene. This CDR3 spans 14 amino acids. The CDR3 sequence is CASSHVAGPETQYF. CDR3 DNA sequence: TGTGCCAGCAGCCATGTAGCGGGGCCGGAGACCCAGTACTTC.

This clonotype was seen repeatedly, ten times or more. The chain uses TRBV5-1 and TRBJ2-1, with 9 positions matching TRBD1. V was pared by 4 bases and J by 4 bases, with 0 bases of the junction left unmatched. CDR1 and CDR2 from the germline V gene are SGHRS and YFSETQ. The CDR3 runs to 13 residues. CDR3 in amino acids: CASSGTGYNEQFF. The CDR3 DNA reads as TGCGCCAGCAGCGGGACAGGGTACAATGAGCAGTTCTTC.

This clonotype was seen only a few times. This chain uses TRBV28 with TRBJ1-2; tentative D call: TRBD1 (6 bases). In germline, CDR1 is MDHEN, CDR2 SYDVKM. Deletions cut 7 bases from V and 2 bases from J, with 11 bases between. The CDR3 extends over 13 amino acids. The CDR3 spells CASTGQFNYGYTF. The DNA of the CDR3 is TGTGCCAGCACGGGACAATTCAACTATGGCTACACCTTC.

This sequence joins TRBV7-6 and TRBJ2-5, with 7 positions matching TRBD1. Germline CDR1 reads SGHVS; CDR2 reads FNYEAQ. This CDR3 has 15 amino acids. The ends lost 4 bases at V and 5 bases at J; junction bases unmatched: 10. The CDR3 is CASSYDDGQVETQYF. Here the CDR3 DNA reads TGTGCCAGCAGCTACGACGATGGACAGGTCGAGACCCAGTACTTC.

As regards this clonotype: Because the CDR3's place on the DNA is in doubt, the DNA is left out and the CDR3 is given as listed by TCRdb. This chain uses TRBV7-2 with TRBJ1-2; the table calls TRBD1, which could not be checked here. In germline, CDR1 is SGHTA, CDR2 FQGNSA. Inclusive of both ends, the CDR3 amounts to 22 amino acids. The CDR3 sequence is CASSPTAFYLCASRLANYGYTF.

This clonotype was observed many times. This chain uses TRBV24-1 with TRBJ2-1; the D gene is possibly TRBD1 (6 bases). The CDR3 length is 14 residues. With 9 bases removed from V and 3 bases from J, the gap between germline ends came to 14 bases. From germline, CDR1 is KGHDR and CDR2 SFDVKD. The CDR3 spells CATSQGDIYNEQFF. Here the CDR3 DNA reads TGTGCCACCTCACAGGGAGATATCTACAATGAGCAGTTCTTC.

This clonotype has ten or more counts. This rearrangement joins TRBV20-1 to TRBJ2-5; 8 nucleotides match TRBD2. V gave up 2 bases and J gave up 3 bases; unmatched junction bases: 2. The CDR3 is made up of 13 amino acids. Germline CDR1 DFQATT, CDR2 SNEGSKA (reference sequence). The CDR3 region has the DNA TGCAGTGCTAGACTCGGGGGGGAAGAGACCCAGTACTTC. This gives the protein CSARLGGEETQYF.

This clonotype was recorded many times. This chain joins TRBV19 and TRBJ2-1; D gene unclear. Trimming stripped 0 bases from V and 6 bases from J, with 12 bases between. The CDR3 spans 15 residues. Germline loops: CDR1 LNHDA, CDR2 SQIVND (reference sequence). As DNA, the CDR3 is TGTGCCAGTAGTATAGACGGCATCCTAGGCAATGAGCAGTTCTTC. Amino acid sequence: CASSIDGILGNEQFF.

This clonotype was counted many times. The chain couples TRBV15 to TRBJ1-2, with D possibly TRBD1 on 5 matching bases. The V end was cut by 0 bases, the J end by 2 bases, with 10 bases between. CDR3 length equals 15 residues. Germline loops: CDR1 LNHNV, CDR2 YYDKDF (reference sequence). The CDR3 protein is CATSRDPQGNYGYTF. Here the CDR3 DNA reads TGTGCCACCAGCAGAGATCCCCAGGGAAACTATGGCTACACCTTC.

Ten or more counts support this clonotype. CDR3 sequence reads: CASSLGQGPSGYTF. The CDR3 coding sequence is TGTGCCAGCAGCTTAGGACAGGGCCCGTCTGGCTACACCTTC. V is TRBV7-8 and J is TRBJ1-2, with 7 positions matching TRBD1. Germline V gene sequence: CDR1 SGHVS, CDR2 FQNEAQ. The CDR3 spans 14 residues. V shed 1 base and J 7 bases; nucleotides not matched to a gene: 6. The variable domain in full, completed from reference TRBV7-8 and TRBJ1-2, reads GAGVSQSPRYKVAKRGQDVALRCDPISGHVSLFWYQQALGQGPEFLTYFQNEAQLDKSGLPSDRFFAERPEGSVSTLKIQRTQQEDSAVYLCASSLGQGPSGYTFGSGTRLTVV.

Details on this clonotype: A read error may explain this, as a much larger clone is one base away. CDR3 sequence reads: CASGLSINEQFF. CDR3 coding DNA: TGCGCCAGCGGCTTGTCCATCAATGAGCAGTTCTTC. V gene TRBV5-1 combines with J gene TRBJ2-1; D is ambiguous. CDR3 length equals 12 residues. Germline V CDR1 and CDR2: SGHRS, YFSETQ.

This clonotype was recorded at least ten times. The chain links TRBV18 to TRBJ2-7, with D possibly being TRBD2 (5 bases). Germline V gene sequence: CDR1 KGHSH, CDR2 LQKENI. V was pared by 3 bases and J by 2 bases, with 8 bases between. The length of the CDR3 is 13 residues. CDR3 sequence reads: CASSPSLAYEQYF. The CDR3 DNA reads TGTGCCAGCTCACCGTCACTAGCCTACGAGCAGTACTTC.

This chain uses TRBV7-6 with TRBJ1-5; D is undetermined. The CDR3 contains 14 residues. Trimming stripped 0 bases from V and 7 bases from J, with 10 bases between. Per the germline V gene, CDR1 is SGHVS and CDR2 is FNYEAQ. The CDR3 nucleotides are TGTGCCAGCAGCTTAGCGCCGGGTGAGCAGCCCCAGCATTTT. Translation gives CASSLAPGEQPQHF.

This clonotype was seen a few times. Given a much more abundant clone one base away, this may be a read error. The chain couples TRBV12-3 or TRBV12-4 to TRBJ1-2; D is ambiguous. Trimming left V 3 bases short and J 1 base short, with 15 bases between. CDR3 length: 16 residues. In nucleotides, the CDR3 is TGTGCCAGCAGTTTCGCGGGCAGACCGCTTAACTATGGCTACACCTTC. It codes for CASSFAGRPLNYGYTF.

The chain joins TRBV19 to TRBJ1-2; D may be TRBD1 (5 bases). Trimming stripped 5 bases from V and 5 bases from J, with 15 bases between. There are 14 residues in the CDR3. The germline V gene encodes CDR1 LNHDA and CDR2 SQIVND (reference sequence). The CDR3 region has the DNA TGTGCCAGTAGTCTGAGGGGAGGAACATATGGCTACACCTTC. Protein sequence: CASSLRGGTYGYTF. The full variable domain, in which reference TRBV19 and TRBJ1-2 provide the parts outside the CDR3, is DGGITQSPKYLFRKEGQNVTLSCEQNLNHDAMYWYRQDPGQGLRLIYYSQIVNDFQKGDIAEGYSVSREKKESFPLTVTSAQKNPTAFYLCASSLRGGTYGYTFGSGTRLTVV.

As for this clonotype: A much bigger clone sits one base away, suggesting this may be a read error. The chain is built from TRBV5-4 and TRBJ1-4; TRBD1 matches 7 bases. Germline V gene lookup returns CDR1 SGHNT and CDR2 YYREEE (reference sequence). The CDR3 extends over 15 amino acids. CDR3 in DNA: TGTGCCGGCAGCTTGGAAGGGGGCCTAAATGAAAAACTGTTTTTT. Residues: CAGSLEGGLNEKLFF.

Remarks on this clonotype: This may be a read error, as it is one base from a much larger clone. The chain employs TRBV6-4 and TRBJ2-5; 7 nucleotides line up with TRBD2. V shed 6 bases, J shed 9 bases, and the junction held 10 bases outside the gene matches. The CDR3 covers 13 residues. Germline assignment: CDR1 MRHNA and CDR2 SNTAGT. This CDR3 reads CASRAQAREAQYF. In DNA form, the CDR3 reads TGTGCCAGCAGAGCACAGGCTCGGGAGGCCCAGTACTTC.